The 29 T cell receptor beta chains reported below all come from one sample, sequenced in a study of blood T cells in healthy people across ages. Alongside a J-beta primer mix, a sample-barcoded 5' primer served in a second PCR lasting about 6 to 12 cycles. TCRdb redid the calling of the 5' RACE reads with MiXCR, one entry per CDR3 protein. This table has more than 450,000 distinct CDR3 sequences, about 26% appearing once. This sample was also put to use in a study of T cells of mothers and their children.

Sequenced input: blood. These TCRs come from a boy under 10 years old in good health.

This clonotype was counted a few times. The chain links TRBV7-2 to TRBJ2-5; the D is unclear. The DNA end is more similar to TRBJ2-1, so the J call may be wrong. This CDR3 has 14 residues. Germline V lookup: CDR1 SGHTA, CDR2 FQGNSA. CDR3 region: CASSFPGMGNEQFF. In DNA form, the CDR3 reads TGTGCCAGCAGCTTCCCCGGAATGGGGAATGAGCAGTTCTTC.

The CDR3 coding sequence is TGCAGTGCTAGAAAAGGTCAGGCCTTGGGTACAGATACGCAGTATTTT. Encoded protein: CSARKGQALGTDTQYF. J is TRBJ2-3 and V is TRBV20-1, with D uncertain. Trimming left V 2 bases short and J 3 bases short, with 18 bases between. Germline loops: CDR1 DFQATT, CDR2 SNEGSKA (reference sequence). The CDR3 runs 16 residues.

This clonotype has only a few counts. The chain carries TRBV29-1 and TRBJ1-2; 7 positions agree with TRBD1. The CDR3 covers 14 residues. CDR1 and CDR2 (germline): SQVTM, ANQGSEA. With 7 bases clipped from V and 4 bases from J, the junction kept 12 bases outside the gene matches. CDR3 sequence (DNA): TGCAGCGCCGGAGGAGGGGGCGTAGGCTATGGCTACACCTTC. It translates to CSAGGGGVGYGYTF.

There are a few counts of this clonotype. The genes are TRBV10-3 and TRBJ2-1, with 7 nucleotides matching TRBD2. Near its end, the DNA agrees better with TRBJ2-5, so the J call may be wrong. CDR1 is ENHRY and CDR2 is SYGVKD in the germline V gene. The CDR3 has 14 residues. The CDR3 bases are TGTGCCATATGGGGAGGGGCGACCGCGGGGACCCAGTACTTC. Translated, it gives CAIWGGATAGTQYF.

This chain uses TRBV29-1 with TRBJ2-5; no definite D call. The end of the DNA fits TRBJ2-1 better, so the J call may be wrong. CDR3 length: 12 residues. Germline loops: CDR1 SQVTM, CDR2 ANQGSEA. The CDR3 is CSVVGHYNEQFF. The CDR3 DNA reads TGCAGCGTTGTGGGCCACTACAATGAGCAGTTCTTC.

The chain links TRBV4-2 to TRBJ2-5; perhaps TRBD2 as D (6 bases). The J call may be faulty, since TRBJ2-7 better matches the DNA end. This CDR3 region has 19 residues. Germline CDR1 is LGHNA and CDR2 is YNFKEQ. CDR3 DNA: TGTGCCAGCAGCCAAGATGGTACCCTGGGGGACCGGGAGACCTACGAGCAGTACTTC. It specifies CASSQDGTLGDRETYEQYF.

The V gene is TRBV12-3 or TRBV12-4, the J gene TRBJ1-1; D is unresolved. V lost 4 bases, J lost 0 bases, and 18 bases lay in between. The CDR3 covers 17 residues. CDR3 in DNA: TGTGCCAGCAGTTCGGGAGGGATCCCTGTAATGAACACTGAAGCTTTCTTT. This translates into CASSSGGIPVMNTEAFF.

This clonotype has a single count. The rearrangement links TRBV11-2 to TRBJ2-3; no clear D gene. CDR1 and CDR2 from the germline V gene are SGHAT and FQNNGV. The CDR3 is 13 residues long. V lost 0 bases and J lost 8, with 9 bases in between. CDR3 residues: CASSLDSGSTQYF. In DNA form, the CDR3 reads TGTGCCAGCAGCTTAGATAGTGGTTCTACGCAGTATTTT. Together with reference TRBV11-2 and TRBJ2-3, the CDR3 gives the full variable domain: EAGVAQSPRYKIIEKRQSVAFWCNPISGHATLYWYQQILGQGPKLLIQFQNNGVVDDSQLPKDRFSAERLKGVDSTLKIQPAKLEDSAVYLCASSLDSGSTQYFGPGTRLTVL.

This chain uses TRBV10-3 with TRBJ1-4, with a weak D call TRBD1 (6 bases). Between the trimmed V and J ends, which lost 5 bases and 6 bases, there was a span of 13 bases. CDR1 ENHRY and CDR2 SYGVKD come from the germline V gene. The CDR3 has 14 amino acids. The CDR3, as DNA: TGTGCCATCAGTAAACAGGGTGGGGATGAAAAACTGTTTTTT. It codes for CAISKQGGDEKLFF.

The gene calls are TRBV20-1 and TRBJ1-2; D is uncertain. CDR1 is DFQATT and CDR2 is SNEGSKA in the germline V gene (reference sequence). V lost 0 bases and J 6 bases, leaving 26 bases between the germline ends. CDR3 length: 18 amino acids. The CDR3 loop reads CSARDKPYIKLDSHGYTF. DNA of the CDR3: TGCAGTGCTAGAGATAAGCCCTACATTAAATTGGATTCACATGGCTACACCTTC.

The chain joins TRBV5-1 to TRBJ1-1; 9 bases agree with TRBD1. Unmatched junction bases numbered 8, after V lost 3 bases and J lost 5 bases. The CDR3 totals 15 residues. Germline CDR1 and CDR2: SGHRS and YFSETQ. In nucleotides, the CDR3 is TGCGCCAGCAGCTGGGACGGGACAGGGAAGACTGAAGCTTTCTTT. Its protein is CASSWDGTGKTEAFF.

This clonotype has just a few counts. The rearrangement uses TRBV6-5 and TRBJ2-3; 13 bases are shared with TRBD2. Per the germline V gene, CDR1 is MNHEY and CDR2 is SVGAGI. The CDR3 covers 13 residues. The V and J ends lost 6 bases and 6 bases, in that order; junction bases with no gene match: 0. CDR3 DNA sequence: TGTGCCAGCAGGACTAGCGGGAGGGATACGCAGTATTTT. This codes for CASRTSGRDTQYF.

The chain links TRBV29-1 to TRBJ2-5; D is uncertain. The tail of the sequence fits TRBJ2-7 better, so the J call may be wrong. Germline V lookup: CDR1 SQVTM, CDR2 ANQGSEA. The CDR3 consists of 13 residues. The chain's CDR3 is CSVRLGTNYEQYF. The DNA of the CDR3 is TGCAGCGTTCGGCTTGGTACAAACTACGAGCAGTACTTC.

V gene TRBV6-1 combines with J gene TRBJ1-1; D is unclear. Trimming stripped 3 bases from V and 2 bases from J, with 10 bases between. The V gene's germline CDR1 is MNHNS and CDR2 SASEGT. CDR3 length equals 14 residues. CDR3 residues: CASSDLTSNTEAFF. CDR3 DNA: TGTGCCAGCAGTGATTTGACGAGTAACACTGAAGCTTTCTTT.

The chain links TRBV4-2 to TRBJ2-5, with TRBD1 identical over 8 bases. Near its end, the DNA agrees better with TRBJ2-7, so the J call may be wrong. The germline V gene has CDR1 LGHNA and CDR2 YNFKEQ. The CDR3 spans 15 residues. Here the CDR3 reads CASSQGAGGLYEQYF. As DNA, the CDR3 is TGTGCCAGCAGCCAAGGGGCAGGGGGCTTATACGAGCAGTACTTC.

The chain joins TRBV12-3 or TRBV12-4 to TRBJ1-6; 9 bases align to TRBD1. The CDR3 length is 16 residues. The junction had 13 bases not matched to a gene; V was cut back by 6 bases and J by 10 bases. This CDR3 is CASSLRTGVRLSPLHF. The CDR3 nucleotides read TGTGCCAGCAGCCTGAGGACAGGGGTCCGTCTCTCACCCCTCCACTTT.

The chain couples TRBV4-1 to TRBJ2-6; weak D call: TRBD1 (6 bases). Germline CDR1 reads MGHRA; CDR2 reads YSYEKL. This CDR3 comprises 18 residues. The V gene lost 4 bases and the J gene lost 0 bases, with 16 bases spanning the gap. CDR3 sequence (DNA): TGCGCCAGCAGCCCCTGGGACAACGCGAACTCTGGGGCCAACGTCCTGACTTTC. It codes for CASSPWDNANSGANVLTF.

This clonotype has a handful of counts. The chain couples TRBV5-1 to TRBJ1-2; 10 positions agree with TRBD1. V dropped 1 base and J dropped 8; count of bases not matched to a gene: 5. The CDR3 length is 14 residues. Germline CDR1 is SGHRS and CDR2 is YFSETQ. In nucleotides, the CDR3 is TGCGCCAGCAGCTTGTGGACAGGGGGGGAAGGCTACACCTTC. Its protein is CASSLWTGGEGYTF.

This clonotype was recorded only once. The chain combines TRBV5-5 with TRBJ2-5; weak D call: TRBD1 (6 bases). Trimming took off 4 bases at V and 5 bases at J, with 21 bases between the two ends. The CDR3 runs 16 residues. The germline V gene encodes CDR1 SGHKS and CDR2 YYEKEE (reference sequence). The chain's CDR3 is CASSPQQGSYWETQYF. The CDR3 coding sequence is TGTGCCAGCAGCCCCCAACAGGGTTCATACTGGGAGACCCAGTACTTC. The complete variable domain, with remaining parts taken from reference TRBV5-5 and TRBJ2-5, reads DAGVTQSPTHLIKTRGQQVTLRCSPISGHKSVSWYQQVLGQGPQFIFQYYEKEERGRGNFPDRFSARQFPNYSSELNVNALLLGDSALYLCASSPQQGSYWETQYFGPGTRLLVL.

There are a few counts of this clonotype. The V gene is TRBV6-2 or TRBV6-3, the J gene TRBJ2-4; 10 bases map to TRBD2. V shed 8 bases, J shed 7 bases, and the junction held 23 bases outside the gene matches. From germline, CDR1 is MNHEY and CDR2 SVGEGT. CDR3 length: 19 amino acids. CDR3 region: CASLNSAWLAGAWVNIQYF. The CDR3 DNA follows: TGTGCCAGCTTAAATTCAGCCTGGCTAGCGGGAGCGTGGGTGAACATTCAGTACTTC.

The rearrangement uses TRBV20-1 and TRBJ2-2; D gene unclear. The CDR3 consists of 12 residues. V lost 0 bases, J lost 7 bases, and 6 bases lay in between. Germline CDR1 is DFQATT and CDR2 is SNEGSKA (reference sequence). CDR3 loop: CSAREGVGELFF. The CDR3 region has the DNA TGCAGTGCTAGAGAAGGAGTCGGGGAGCTGTTTTTT.

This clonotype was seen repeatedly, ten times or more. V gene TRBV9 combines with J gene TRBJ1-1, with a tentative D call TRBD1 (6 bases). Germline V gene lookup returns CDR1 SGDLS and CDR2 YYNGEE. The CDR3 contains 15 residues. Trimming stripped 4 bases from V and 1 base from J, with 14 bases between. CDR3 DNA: TGTGCCAGCAGCCCCCGGGGGCCTACGAACACTGAAGCTTTCTTT. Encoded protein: CASSPRGPTNTEAFF.

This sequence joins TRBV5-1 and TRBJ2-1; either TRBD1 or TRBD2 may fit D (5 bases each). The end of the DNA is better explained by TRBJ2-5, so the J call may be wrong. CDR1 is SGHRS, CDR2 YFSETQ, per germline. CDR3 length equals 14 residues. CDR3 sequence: CASSVGAAVETQYF. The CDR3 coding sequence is TGCGCCAGCAGCGTCGGGGCAGCTGTGGAGACCCAGTACTTC.

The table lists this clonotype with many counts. CDR3 DNA: TGTGCCAGTAGTGGAGGGAGTGAGCAGTACTTC. Translation gives CASSGGSEQYF. This sequence joins TRBV19 and TRBJ2-7; TRBD2 is a possible D gene (6 bases). Trimming left V 5 bases short and J 7 bases short, with 9 bases between. The germline CDR1 and CDR2 sequences are LNHDA and SQIVND (reference sequence). The CDR3 loop spans 11 amino acids.

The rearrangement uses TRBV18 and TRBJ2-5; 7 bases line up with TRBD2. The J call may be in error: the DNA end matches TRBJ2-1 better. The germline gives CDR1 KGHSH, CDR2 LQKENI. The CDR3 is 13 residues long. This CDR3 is CASSPSRGDQQFF. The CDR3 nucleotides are TGTGCCAGCTCCCCCTCCCGGGGGGACCAGCAGTTCTTC.

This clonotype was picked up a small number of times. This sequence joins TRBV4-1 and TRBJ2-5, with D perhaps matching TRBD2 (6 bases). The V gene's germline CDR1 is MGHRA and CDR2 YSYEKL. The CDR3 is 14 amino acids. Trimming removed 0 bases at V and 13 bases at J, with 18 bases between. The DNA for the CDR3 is TGCGCCAGCAGCCAAGATCGCAGCGGGTATCCCCGGTACTTC. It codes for CASSQDRSGYPRYF.

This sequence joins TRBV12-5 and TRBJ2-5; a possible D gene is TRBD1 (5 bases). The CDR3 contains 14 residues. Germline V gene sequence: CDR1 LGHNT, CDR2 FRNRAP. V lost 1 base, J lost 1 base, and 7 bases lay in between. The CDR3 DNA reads TGTGCTAGTGGTTTGGACAGGTCCCAAGAGACCCAGTACTTC. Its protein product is CASGLDRSQETQYF.

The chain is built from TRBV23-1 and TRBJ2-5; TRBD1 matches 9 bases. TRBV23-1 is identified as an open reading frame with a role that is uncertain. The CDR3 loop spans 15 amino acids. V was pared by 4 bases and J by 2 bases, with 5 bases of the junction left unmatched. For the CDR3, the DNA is TGCGCCAGCAGTCGCGACAGGGGGAGTCAAGAGACCCAGTACTTC. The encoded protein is CASSRDRGSQETQYF.

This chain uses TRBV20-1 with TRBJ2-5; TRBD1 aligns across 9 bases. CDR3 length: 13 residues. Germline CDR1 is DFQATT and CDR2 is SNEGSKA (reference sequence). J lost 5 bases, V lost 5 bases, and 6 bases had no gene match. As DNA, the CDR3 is TGCAGTGCTGAGGGACAGGGTCGGGAGACCCAGTACTTC. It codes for CSAEGQGRETQYF.